The source of this T cell receptor beta chain is a study of T cell repertoires in cytomegalovirus infection. Study-wide context: Matching HLA type, along with CMV infection, was indicated by public TCR beta signatures. Study findings and constraints: Ex vivo responses were dominated by HLA-C-restricted CMV-specific TCR beta clonotypes.

From the reads, TCRdb called clonotypes with MiXCR, one entry per CDR3 protein. The sample consists of under 250,000 distinct CDR3 sequences, approximately 7% of them appearing once. This clonotype showed up many times. Its matching antigen is unknown. Sample: PBMCs. The clonotype originates from a human donor in good health (CMV status not recorded). Some clones in this sample may be carry-over from other donors' samples.

CDR3: CASRPGPTPNSPLHF. In DNA, the CDR3 is TGTGCCAGCAGACCCGGACCGACGCCCAATTCACCCCTCCACTTT. The V gene is TRBV7-2, the J gene TRBJ1-6; D unresolved. In germline, CDR1 is SGHTA, CDR2 FQGNSA. Trimming took off 6 bases at V and 7 bases at J, with 16 bases between the two ends. This CDR3 has 15 amino acids. Supplemented by reference TRBV7-2 and TRBJ1-6, the full variable domain reads GAGVSQSPSNKVTEKGKDVELRCDPISGHTALYWYRQSLGQGLEFLIYFQGNSAPDKSGLPSDRFSAERTGGSVSTLTIQRTQQEDSAVYLCASRPGPTPNSPLHFGNGTRLTVT.